The rows below give T cell receptor beta chains drawn from one sample of a study of regulatory T cells in long-lasting Graves disease. Each CDR3 protein gets one entry after TCRdb re-called the multiplex PCR reads with MiXCR. The sample includes 200,000 to 250,000 distinct CDR3 sequences, about 17% of them seen just once. The starting material was peripheral blood mononuclear cells (PBMCs), obtained at new diagnosis, from a patient treated with antithyroid drugs. The receptors were gathered from a female donor with Graves disease. Each CDR3 is given with its conserved first and last residue. D genes are given only for firm matches. A row's size may be missing; if present it is once, few, many or a size class.

cdr3_nt: TGTGCCAGCAGTTTGAGCGGGACAGGGACTTACGAGCAGTACTTC; cdr3_aa: CASSLSGTGTYEQYF; j_call: TRBJ2-7; clone_size: many; v_call: TRBV27; d_call: TRBD1
cdr3_nt: TGTGCCAGCAGCACCGGGACTAGCGGGAGCAATGAGCAGTTCTTC; cdr3_aa: CASSTGTSGSNEQFF; j_call: TRBJ2-1; clone_size: -; v_call: TRBV7-3; d_call: TRBD2
cdr3_nt: TGTGCCAGCAGTTCCGGACTAGCGGGATGGAGCACAGATACGCAGTATTTT; cdr3_aa: CASSSGLAGWSTDTQYF; j_call: TRBJ2-3; clone_size: few; v_call: TRBV27; d_call: TRBD2
cdr3_nt: TGCAGCAGCACCGGGACTCGAAGCACAGATACGCAGTATTTT; cdr3_aa: CSSTGTRSTDTQYF; j_call: TRBJ2-3; clone_size: many; v_call: TRBV20-1; d_call: -
cdr3_nt: TGCGCCAGCAGGGGGACTAGCGGATGGGGAGATACGCAGTATTTT; cdr3_aa: CASRGTSGWGDTQYF; j_call: TRBJ2-3; clone_size: many; v_call: TRBV10-2; d_call: TRBD2
cdr3_nt: TGTGCCAGCTCACTTACCGGGACAGAGGATCAGCCCCAGCATTTT; cdr3_aa: CASSLTGTEDQPQHF; j_call: TRBJ1-5; clone_size: many; v_call: TRBV18; d_call: TRBD1
cdr3_nt: TGTGCCAGTGCGACAGGGATTAATGAAAAACTGTTTTTT; cdr3_aa: CASATGINEKLFF; j_call: TRBJ1-4; clone_size: many; v_call: TRBV19; d_call: TRBD1
cdr3_nt: TGTGCCAGCAGTCCGCCTCAGGGGGTTGACACAGATACGCAGTATTTT; cdr3_aa: CASSPPQGVDTDTQYF; j_call: TRBJ2-3; clone_size: -; v_call: TRBV12-3/TRBV12-4; d_call: TRBD1
cdr3_nt: TGTGCCAGTAGTATACAGGGGGAGGCAGATAGCAATCAGCCCCAGCATTTT; cdr3_aa: CASSIQGEADSNQPQHF; j_call: TRBJ1-5; clone_size: few; v_call: TRBV19; d_call: TRBD1
cdr3_nt: TGTGCCAGCAGTGAACTCGGTAGCGGCGCCTACGAGCAGTACTTC; cdr3_aa: CASSELGSGAYEQYF; j_call: TRBJ2-7; clone_size: many; v_call: TRBV6-1; d_call: -
cdr3_nt: TGTGCCAGCAGTTTATATCCAGGGGTCGTAACCGGGGAGCTGTTTTTT; cdr3_aa: CASSLYPGVVTGELFF; j_call: TRBJ2-2; clone_size: many; v_call: TRBV27; d_call: -
cdr3_nt: TGTGCCAGCAGCGGTAGACAGGGCTCAGTGAACACTGAAGCTTTCTTT; cdr3_aa: CASSGRQGSVNTEAFF; j_call: TRBJ1-1; clone_size: many; v_call: TRBV9; d_call: TRBD1
cdr3_nt: TGTGCCAGCAGCTTAGGAACGGGAAACATTCAGTACTTC; cdr3_aa: CASSLGTGNIQYF; j_call: TRBJ2-4; clone_size: many; v_call: TRBV11-3; d_call: -
cdr3_nt: TGTGCCAGCAGCTCCAGGGGCTCCTATGGCTACACCTTC; cdr3_aa: CASSSRGSYGYTF; j_call: TRBJ1-2; clone_size: -; v_call: TRBV5-5; d_call: -
cdr3_nt: TGTGCCAGCAGCTTAGCCCTCGGACTTCAAGAGACCCAGTACTTC; cdr3_aa: CASSLALGLQETQYF; j_call: TRBJ2-5; clone_size: -; v_call: TRBV7-9; d_call: -
cdr3_nt: TGTGCCAGCAGCTTGTACACAGATACGCAGTATTTT; cdr3_aa: CASSLYTDTQYF; j_call: TRBJ2-3; clone_size: many; v_call: TRBV5-6; d_call: -
cdr3_nt: TGTGCCAGTGGACAGGGGGTTGAGACCCAGTACTTC; cdr3_aa: CASGQGVETQYF; j_call: TRBJ2-5; clone_size: many; v_call: TRBV19; d_call: TRBD1
cdr3_nt: TGTGCCAGTGATCAGAACTCCTACGAGCAGTACTTC; cdr3_aa: CASDQNSYEQYF; j_call: TRBJ2-7; clone_size: few; v_call: TRBV6-1; d_call: -
cdr3_nt: TGCAGTGCGCCAACTAGCGGTAGCACAGATACGCAGTATTTT; cdr3_aa: CSAPTSGSTDTQYF; j_call: TRBJ2-3; clone_size: -; v_call: TRBV20-1; d_call: TRBD2
cdr3_nt: TGTGCCAGCAGTATCGAGGGGGGGGCCGGGGGCTCTGGGGCCAACGTCCTGACTTTC; cdr3_aa: CASSIEGGAGGSGANVLTF; j_call: TRBJ2-6; clone_size: many; v_call: TRBV6-1; d_call: -
cdr3_nt: TGTGCCAGCAGCGTAGAGGGGACTAGCGGAACCACAGATACGCAGTATTTT; cdr3_aa: CASSVEGTSGTTDTQYF; j_call: TRBJ2-3; clone_size: -; v_call: TRBV9; d_call: TRBD2
cdr3_nt: TGTGCCAGCAGTTTAGTGGAGGAGCAGTTCTTC; cdr3_aa: CASSLVEEQFF; j_call: TRBJ2-1; clone_size: many; v_call: TRBV12-3/TRBV12-4; d_call: -
cdr3_nt: TGTGCCAGCAGTGACAGCAGCTCCTATAATTCACCCCTCCACTTT; cdr3_aa: CASSDSSSYNSPLHF; j_call: TRBJ1-6; clone_size: few; v_call: TRBV6-2/TRBV6-3; d_call: -
cdr3_nt: TGTGCCTCCCAGGGAGATACGCAGTATTTT; cdr3_aa: CASQGDTQYF; j_call: TRBJ2-3; clone_size: many; v_call: TRBV12-3/TRBV12-4; d_call: -
cdr3_nt: TGTGCCAGCAGATCTTCATTGGATGAGCAGTTCTTC; cdr3_aa: CASRSSLDEQFF; j_call: TRBJ2-1; clone_size: many; v_call: TRBV7-9; d_call: -
cdr3_nt: TGTGCCAGCAGCTTCGGACAGAACTTCCAAGAGACCCAGTACTTC; cdr3_aa: CASSFGQNFQETQYF; j_call: TRBJ2-5; clone_size: -; v_call: TRBV11-3; d_call: -
cdr3_nt: TGTGCCAGCAGCTTGTATGGCAGAGATACGCAGTATTTT; cdr3_aa: CASSLYGRDTQYF; j_call: TRBJ2-3; clone_size: many; v_call: TRBV11-2; d_call: -
cdr3_nt: TGCGCCAGCAGCGGCAGAGAAACCATGAACACTGAAGCTTTCTTT; cdr3_aa: CASSGRETMNTEAFF; j_call: TRBJ1-1; clone_size: many; v_call: TRBV5-1; d_call: -
cdr3_nt: TGTGCCAGCAGCTTAGGGGCTGGTCAGCGGAGAGAGACCCAGTACTTC; cdr3_aa: CASSLGAGQRRETQYF; j_call: TRBJ2-5; clone_size: many; v_call: TRBV11-3; d_call: -
cdr3_nt: TGTGCCAGCAGTTTAAGAGCCACCGGGGAGCTGTTTTTT; cdr3_aa: CASSLRATGELFF; j_call: TRBJ2-2; clone_size: many; v_call: TRBV27; d_call: -
cdr3_nt: TGCGCCAGCAGCTTAGGACAGTCTGGGGCCAACGTCCTGACTTTC; cdr3_aa: CASSLGQSGANVLTF; j_call: TRBJ2-6; clone_size: -; v_call: TRBV5-1; d_call: -
cdr3_nt: TGTGCCAGCAGCAGGACATACTCGACGTACAATGAGCAGTTCTTC; cdr3_aa: CASSRTYSTYNEQFF; j_call: TRBJ2-1; clone_size: many; v_call: TRBV7-2; d_call: -
cdr3_nt: TGCAGCGTTGGGGCTAGCGGGGGGCAAGAGACCCAGTACTTC; cdr3_aa: CSVGASGGQETQYF; j_call: TRBJ2-5; clone_size: -; v_call: TRBV29-1; d_call: TRBD2
cdr3_nt: TGTGCCAGCAGCTTAGTTCTCGGGAACTATGGCTACACCTTC; cdr3_aa: CASSLVLGNYGYTF; j_call: TRBJ1-2; clone_size: few; v_call: TRBV7-8; d_call: -
cdr3_nt: TGTGCCAGCAGTGACGAACAGGGTAAAACAGATACGCAGTATTTT; cdr3_aa: CASSDEQGKTDTQYF; j_call: TRBJ2-3; clone_size: -; v_call: TRBV6-4; d_call: -
cdr3_nt: TGTGCCAGCAGGGCGACCCGAAGCACAGATACGCAGTATTTT; cdr3_aa: CASRATRSTDTQYF; j_call: TRBJ2-3; clone_size: many; v_call: TRBV2; d_call: -